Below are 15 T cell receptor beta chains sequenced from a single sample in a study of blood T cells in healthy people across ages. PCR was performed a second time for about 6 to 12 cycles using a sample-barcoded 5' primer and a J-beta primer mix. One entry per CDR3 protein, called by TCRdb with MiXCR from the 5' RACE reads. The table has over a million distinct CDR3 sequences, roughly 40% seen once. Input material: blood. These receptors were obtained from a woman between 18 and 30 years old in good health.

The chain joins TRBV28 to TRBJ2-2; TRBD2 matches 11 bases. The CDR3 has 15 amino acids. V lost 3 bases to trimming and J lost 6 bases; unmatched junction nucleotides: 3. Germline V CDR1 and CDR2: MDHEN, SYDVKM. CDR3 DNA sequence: TGTGCCAGCAGTTTTCCACTAGCGGGGGCCGGGGAGCTGTTTTTT. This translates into CASSFPLAGAGELFF.

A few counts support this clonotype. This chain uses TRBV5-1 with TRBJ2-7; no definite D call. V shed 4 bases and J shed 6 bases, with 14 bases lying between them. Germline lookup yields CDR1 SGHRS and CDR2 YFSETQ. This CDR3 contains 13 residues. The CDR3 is CASSPHAESEQYF. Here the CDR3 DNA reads TGCGCCAGCAGCCCGCATGCCGAGTCCGAGCAGTACTTC.

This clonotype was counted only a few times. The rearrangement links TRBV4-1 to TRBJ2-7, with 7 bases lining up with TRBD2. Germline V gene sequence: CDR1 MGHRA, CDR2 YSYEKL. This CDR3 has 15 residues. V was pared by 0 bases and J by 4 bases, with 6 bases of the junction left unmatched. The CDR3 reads CASSQDSLAAYEQYF. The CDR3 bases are TGCGCCAGCAGCCAAGATAGCCTAGCGGCTTACGAGCAGTACTTC.

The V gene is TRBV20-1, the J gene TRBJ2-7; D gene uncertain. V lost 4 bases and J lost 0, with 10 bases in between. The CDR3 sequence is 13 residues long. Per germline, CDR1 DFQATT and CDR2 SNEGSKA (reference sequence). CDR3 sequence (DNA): TGCAGTGCTAACGGAGAAGCCTCCTACGAGCAGTACTTC. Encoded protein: CSANGEASYEQYF.

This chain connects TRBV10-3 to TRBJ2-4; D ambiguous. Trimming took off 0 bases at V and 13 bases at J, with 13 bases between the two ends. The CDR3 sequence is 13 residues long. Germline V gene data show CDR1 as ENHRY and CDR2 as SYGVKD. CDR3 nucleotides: TGTGCCATCAGTGAGTCGAGAGGAGATGAACAGTACTTC. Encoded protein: CAISESRGDEQYF.

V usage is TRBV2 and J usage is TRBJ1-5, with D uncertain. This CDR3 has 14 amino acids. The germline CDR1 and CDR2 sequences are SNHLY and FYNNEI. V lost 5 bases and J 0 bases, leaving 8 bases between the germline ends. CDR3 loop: CASSTWGSNQPQHF. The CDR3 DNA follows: TGTGCCAGCAGTACGTGGGGTAGCAATCAGCCCCAGCATTTT.

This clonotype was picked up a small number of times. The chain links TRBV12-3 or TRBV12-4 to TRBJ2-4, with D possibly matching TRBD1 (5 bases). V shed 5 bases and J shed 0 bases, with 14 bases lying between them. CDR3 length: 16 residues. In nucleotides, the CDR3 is TGTGCCAGCAGTCCGACAGAGAGAATAGCCAAAAACATTCAGTACTTC. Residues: CASSPTERIAKNIQYF.

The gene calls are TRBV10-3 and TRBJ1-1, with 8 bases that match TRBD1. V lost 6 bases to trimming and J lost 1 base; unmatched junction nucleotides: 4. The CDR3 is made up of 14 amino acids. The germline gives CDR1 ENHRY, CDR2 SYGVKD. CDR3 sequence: CAIREDRGNTEAFF. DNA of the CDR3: TGTGCCATCAGAGAAGACAGGGGGAACACTGAAGCTTTCTTT.

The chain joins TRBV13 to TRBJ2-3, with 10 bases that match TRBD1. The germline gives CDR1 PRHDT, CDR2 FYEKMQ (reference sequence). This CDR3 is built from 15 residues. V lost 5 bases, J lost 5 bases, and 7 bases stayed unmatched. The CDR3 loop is CASSPRTGGRDTQYF. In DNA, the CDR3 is TGTGCCAGCAGCCCCCGGACAGGGGGTAGAGATACGCAGTATTTT.

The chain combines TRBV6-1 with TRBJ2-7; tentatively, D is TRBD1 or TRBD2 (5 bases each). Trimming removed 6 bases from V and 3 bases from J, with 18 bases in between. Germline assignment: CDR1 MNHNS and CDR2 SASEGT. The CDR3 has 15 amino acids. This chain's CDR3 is CASSPVWGNDYEQYF. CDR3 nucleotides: TGTGCCAGCAGCCCCGTCTGGGGGAATGACTACGAGCAGTACTTC.

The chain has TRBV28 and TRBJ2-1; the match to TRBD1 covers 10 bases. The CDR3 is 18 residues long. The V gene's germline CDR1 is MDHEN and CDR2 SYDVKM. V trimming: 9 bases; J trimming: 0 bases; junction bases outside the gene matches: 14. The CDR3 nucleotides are TGTGCCAGTTCGGGACAGGGGAGGCGGGCAGGCTCCTACAATGAGCAGTTCTTC. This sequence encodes CASSGQGRRAGSYNEQFF. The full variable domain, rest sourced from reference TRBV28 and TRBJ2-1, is DVKVTQSSRYLVKRTGEKVFLECVQDMDHENMFWYRQDPGLGLRLIYFSYDVKMKEKGDIPEGYSVSREKKERFSLILESASTNQTSMYLCASSGQGRRAGSYNEQFFGPGTRLTVL.

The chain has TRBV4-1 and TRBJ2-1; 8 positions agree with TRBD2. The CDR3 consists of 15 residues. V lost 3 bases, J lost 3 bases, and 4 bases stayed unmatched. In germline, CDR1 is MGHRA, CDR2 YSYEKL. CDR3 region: CASSHGTRDYNEQFF. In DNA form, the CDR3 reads TGCGCCAGCAGCCACGGGACTAGGGACTACAATGAGCAGTTCTTC.

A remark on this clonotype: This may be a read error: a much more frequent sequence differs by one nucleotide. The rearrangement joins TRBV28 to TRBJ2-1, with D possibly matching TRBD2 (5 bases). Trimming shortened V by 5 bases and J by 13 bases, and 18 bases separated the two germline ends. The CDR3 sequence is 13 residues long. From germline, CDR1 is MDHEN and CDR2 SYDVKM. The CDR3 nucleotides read TGTGCCAGCAGTCCCCCGGGGAGAGAGACCCAGTTCTTC. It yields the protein CASSPPGRETQFF.

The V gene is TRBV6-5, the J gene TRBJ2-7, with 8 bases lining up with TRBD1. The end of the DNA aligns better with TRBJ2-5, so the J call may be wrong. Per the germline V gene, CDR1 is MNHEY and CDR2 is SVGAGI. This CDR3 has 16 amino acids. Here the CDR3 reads CASSKGTGIGGETQYF. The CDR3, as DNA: TGTGCCAGCAGTAAGGGGACAGGAATTGGGGGGGAGACCCAGTACTTC.

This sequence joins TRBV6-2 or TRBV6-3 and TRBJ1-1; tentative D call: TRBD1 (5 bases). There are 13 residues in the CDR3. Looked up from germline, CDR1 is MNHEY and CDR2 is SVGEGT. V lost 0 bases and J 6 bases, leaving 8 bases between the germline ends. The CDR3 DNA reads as TGTGCCAGCAGTTACTCTCCGGGGGCTGAAGCTTTCTTT. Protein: CASSYSPGAEAFF.